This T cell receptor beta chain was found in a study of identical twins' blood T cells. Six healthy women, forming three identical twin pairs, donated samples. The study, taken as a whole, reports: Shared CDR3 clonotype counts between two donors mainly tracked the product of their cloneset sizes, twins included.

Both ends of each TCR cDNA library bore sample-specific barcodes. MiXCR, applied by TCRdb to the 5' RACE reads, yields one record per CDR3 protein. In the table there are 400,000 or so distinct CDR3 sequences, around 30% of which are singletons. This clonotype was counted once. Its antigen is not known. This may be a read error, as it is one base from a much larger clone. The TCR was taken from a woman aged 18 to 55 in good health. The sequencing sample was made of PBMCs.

DNA of the CDR3: TGCGCCAGCAGCTTCCGGACAGGGGACACTGAAGCTTTCTTT. Its translation: CASSFRTGDTEAFF. The chain joins TRBV5-1 to TRBJ1-1; 9 bases are shared with TRBD1. CDR1 is SGHRS and CDR2 is YFSETQ in the germline V gene. This CDR3 contains 14 residues. With 2 bases clipped from V and 3 bases from J, the junction kept 2 bases outside the gene matches. Full variable domain (remainder filled in from reference TRBV5-1 and TRBJ1-1): KAGVTQTPRYLIKTRGQQVTLSCSPISGHRSVSWYQQTPGQGLQFLFEYFSETQRNKGNFPGRFSGRQFSNSRSEMNVSTLELGDSALYLCASSFRTGDTEAFFGQGTRLTVV.